Following are 5 T cell receptor beta chains from one sample sequenced in a study of vaccination effects on CD4 cells after COVID-19. The table came from immunoSEQ multiplex PCR; TCRdb's copy has only in-frame clones and leaves some out. The repertoire holds around 79,000 clones, with 70% to 75% as singletons. Sequencing was preceded by expansion of antigen-specific CD4+ T cells with viral peptide pools in the ViraFEST assay. Once cultured for about 9 days, the cells underwent separation to obtain CD4+ T cells. No antigen has been identified for these receptors. The starting material was CD4+ T cells from PBMCs cultured with HCoV-229E spike peptides, obtained before COVID-19 vaccination. These receptors all stem from a human donor who received a COVID-19 vaccine.

The chain employs TRBV9 and TRBJ1-2; D perhaps matches TRBD1 (5 bases). The V gene lost 3 bases and the J gene lost 4 bases, with 16 bases spanning the gap. The germline CDR1 and CDR2 sequences are SGDLS and YYNGEE. The CDR3 length is 15 residues. The CDR3 DNA reads TGTGCCAGCAGCGCAGAAGAGGGGAGAGGCTATGGCTACACCTTC. Its translation is CASSAEEGRGYGYTF. Together with reference TRBV9 and TRBJ1-2, the CDR3 gives the full variable domain: DSGVTQTPKHLITATGQRVTLRCSPRSGDLSVYWYQQSLDQGLQFLIQYYNGEERAKGNILERFSAQQFPDLHSELNLSSLELGDSALYFCASSAEEGRGYGYTFGSGTRLTVV.

V gene TRBV30 combines with J gene TRBJ1-2, with D perhaps matching TRBD1 (6 bases). Trimming removed 0 bases from V and 7 bases from J, with 12 bases in between. The CDR3 sequence is 13 residues long. Germline-derived CDR1 and CDR2 are GTSNPN and SVGIG (reference sequence). In DNA, the CDR3 is TGTGCCTGGAGTGTGGGGGGCTGGGGTGGCTACACCTTC. Amino acids: CAWSVGGWGGYTF.

V is TRBV6-5 and J is TRBJ1-1; D call uncertain. The CDR3 is 16 amino acids. Germline CDR1 is MNHEY and CDR2 is SVGAGI. V shed 4 bases and J shed 1 base, with 16 bases lying between them. CDR3 amino acids: CASSFLSTLRNTEAFF. The CDR3 coding sequence is TGTGCCAGCAGTTTCCTTTCGACCCTCAGGAACACTGAAGCTTTCTTT.

V and J are TRBV24-1 and TRBJ2-5; maybe TRBD1 (5 bases). The CDR3 covers 17 residues. The germline CDR1 and CDR2 sequences are KGHDR and SFDVKD. Trimming pared 3 bases from V and 0 bases from J, leaving 16 bases between. Here the CDR3 DNA reads TGTGCCACCAGTGATGCGACAGTGCCTCAGTACCAAGAGACCCAGTACTTC. As protein: CATSDATVPQYQETQYF.

V and J are TRBV5-1 and TRBJ1-4; TRBD1 is a possible D gene (5 bases). Trimming pared 4 bases from V and 5 bases from J, leaving 12 bases between. The CDR3 is 14 amino acids. Germline CDR1 reads SGHRS; CDR2 reads YFSETQ. CDR3: CASSRDGRNEKLFF. The CDR3 DNA follows: TGCGCCAGCAGCCGGGACGGCAGAAATGAAAAACTGTTTTTT.